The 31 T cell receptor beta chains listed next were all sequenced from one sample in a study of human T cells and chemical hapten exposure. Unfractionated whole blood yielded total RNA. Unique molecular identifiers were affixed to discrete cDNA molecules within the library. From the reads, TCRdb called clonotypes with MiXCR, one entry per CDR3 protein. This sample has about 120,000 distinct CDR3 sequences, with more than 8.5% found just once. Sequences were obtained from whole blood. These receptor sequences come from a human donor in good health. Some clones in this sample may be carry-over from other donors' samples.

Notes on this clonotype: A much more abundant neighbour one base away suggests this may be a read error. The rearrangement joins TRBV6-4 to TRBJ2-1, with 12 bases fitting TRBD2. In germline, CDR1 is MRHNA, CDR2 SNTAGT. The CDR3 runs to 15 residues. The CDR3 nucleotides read TGTGCCAGCAATGACACGCTAGCGGGGGGGAATGAGCAGTTCTTC. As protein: CASNDTLAGGNEQFF.

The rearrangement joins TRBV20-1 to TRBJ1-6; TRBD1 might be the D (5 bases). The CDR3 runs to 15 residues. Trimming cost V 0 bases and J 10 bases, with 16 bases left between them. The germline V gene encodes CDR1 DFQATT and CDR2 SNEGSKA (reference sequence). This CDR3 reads CSARDQGTSKSPLHF. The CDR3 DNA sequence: TGCAGTGCTAGAGATCAAGGGACTTCTAAATCACCCCTCCACTTT.

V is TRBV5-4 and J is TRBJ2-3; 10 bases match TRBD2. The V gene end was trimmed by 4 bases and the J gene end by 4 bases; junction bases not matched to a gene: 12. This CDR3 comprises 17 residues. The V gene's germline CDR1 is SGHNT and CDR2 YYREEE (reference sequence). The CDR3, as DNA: TGTGCCAGCAGCCCCAGCGGGGGGGCCATGTTTTCAGATACGCAGTATTTT. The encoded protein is CASSPSGGAMFSDTQYF.

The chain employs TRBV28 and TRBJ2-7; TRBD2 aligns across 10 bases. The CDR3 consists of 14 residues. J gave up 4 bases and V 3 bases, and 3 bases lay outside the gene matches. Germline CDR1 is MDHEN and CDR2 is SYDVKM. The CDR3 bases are TGTGCCAGCAGTTTCTCTAGCGGGAGTTACGAGCAGTACTTC. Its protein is CASSFSSGSYEQYF.

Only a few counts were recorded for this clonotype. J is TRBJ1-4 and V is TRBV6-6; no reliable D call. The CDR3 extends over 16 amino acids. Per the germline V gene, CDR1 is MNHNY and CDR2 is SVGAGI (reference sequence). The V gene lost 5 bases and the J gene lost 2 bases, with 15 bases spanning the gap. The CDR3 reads CASSPRTAPTNEKLFF. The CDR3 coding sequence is TGTGCCAGCAGTCCCCGGACGGCCCCGACTAATGAAAAACTGTTTTTT.

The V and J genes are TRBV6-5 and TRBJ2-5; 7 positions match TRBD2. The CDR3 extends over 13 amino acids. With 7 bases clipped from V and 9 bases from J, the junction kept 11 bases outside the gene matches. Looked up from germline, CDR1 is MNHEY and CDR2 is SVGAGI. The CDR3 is CASNEVEGGAQYF. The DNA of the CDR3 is TGTGCCAGCAACGAAGTAGAGGGAGGGGCCCAGTACTTC.

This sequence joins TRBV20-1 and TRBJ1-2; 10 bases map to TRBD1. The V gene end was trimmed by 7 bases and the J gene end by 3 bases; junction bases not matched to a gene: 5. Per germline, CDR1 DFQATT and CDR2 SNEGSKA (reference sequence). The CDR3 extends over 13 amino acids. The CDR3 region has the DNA TGCAGTGGGAAAGGGACAGGGGACTATGGCTACACCTTC. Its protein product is CSGKGTGDYGYTF.

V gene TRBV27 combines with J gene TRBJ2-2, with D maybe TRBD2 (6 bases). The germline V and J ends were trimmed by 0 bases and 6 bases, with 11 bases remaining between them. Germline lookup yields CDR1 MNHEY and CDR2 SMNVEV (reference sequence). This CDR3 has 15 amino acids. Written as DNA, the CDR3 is TGTGCCAGCAGTTTATCGAAGGGGAGGTCCGGGGAGCTGTTTTTT. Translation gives CASSLSKGRSGELFF.

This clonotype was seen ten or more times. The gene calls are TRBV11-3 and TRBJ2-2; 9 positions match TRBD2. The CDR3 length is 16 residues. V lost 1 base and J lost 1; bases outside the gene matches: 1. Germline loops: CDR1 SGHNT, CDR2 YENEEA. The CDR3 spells CASSLASGENTGELFF. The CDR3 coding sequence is TGTGCCAGCAGCTTAGCTAGCGGGGAGAACACCGGGGAGCTGTTTTTT.

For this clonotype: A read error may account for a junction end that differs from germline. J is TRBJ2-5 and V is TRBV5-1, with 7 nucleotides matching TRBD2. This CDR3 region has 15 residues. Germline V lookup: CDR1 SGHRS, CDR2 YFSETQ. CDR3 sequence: CASSFQGSGGETQNF. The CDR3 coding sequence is TGCGCCAGCAGCTTCCAGGGTTCGGGAGGAGAGACCCAGAACTTC.

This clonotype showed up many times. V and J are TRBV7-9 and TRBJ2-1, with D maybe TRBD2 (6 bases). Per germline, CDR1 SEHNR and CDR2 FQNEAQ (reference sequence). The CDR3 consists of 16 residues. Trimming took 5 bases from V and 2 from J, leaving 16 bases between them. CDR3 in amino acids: CASSGPLEGPYNEQFF. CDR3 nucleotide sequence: TGTGCCAGCAGCGGACCCTTGGAGGGGCCCTACAATGAGCAGTTCTTC.

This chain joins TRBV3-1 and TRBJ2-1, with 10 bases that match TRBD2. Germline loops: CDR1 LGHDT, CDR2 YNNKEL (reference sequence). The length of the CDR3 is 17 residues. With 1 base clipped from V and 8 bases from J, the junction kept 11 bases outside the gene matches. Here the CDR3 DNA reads TGTGCCAGCAGCCAAGGATCGGGGCTAGCGGGAGATCATGAGCAGTTCTTC. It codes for CASSQGSGLAGDHEQFF.

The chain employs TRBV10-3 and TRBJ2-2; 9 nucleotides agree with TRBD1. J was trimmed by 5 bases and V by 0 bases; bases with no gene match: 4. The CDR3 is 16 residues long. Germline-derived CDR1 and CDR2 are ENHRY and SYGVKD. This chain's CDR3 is CAISESTGGETGELFF. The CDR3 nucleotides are TGTGCCATCAGTGAGTCGACAGGGGGTGAGACCGGGGAGCTGTTTTTT.

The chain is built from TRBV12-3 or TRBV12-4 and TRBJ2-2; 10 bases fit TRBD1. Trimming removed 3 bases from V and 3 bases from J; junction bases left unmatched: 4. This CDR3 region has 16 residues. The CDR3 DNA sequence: TGTGCCAGCAGTTTCGTGACAGGGGGCCACACCGGGGAGCTGTTTTTT. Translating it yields CASSFVTGGHTGELFF.

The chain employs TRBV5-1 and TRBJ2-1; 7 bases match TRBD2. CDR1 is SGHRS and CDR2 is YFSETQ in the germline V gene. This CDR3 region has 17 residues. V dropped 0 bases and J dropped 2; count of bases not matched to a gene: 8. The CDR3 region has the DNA TGCGCCAGCAGCTTGGCCTGGGCTAGCGGTGCCTACAATGAGCAGTTCTTC. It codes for CASSLAWASGAYNEQFF.

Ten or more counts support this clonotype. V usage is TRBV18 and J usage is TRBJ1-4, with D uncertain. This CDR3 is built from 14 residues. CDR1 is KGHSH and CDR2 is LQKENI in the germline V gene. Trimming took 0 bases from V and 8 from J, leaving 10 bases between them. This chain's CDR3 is CASSPPEGWEKLFF. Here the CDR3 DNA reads TGTGCCAGCTCACCACCGGAGGGTTGGGAAAAACTGTTTTTT.

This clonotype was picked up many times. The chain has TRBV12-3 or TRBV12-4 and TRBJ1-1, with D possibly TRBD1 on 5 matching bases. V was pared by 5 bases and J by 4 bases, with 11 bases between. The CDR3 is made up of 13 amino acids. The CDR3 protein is CASSLRQTTEAFF. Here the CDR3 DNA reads TGTGCCAGCAGTCTCCGACAGACCACTGAAGCTTTCTTT.

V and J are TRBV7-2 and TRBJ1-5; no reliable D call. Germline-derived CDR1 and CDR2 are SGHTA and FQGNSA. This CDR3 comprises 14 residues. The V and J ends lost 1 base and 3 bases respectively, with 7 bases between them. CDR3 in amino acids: CASSLVGSNQPQHF. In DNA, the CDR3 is TGTGCCAGCAGCTTAGTGGGCTCCAATCAGCCCCAGCATTTT. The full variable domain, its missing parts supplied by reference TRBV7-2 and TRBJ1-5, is GAGVSQSPSNKVTEKGKDVELRCDPISGHTALYWYRQSLGQGLEFLIYFQGNSAPDKSGLPSDRFSAERTGGSVSTLTIQRTQQEDSAVYLCASSLVGSNQPQHFGDGTRLSIL.

The CDR3 sequence: CASSQARLAGEDTQYF. CDR3 in DNA: TGCGCCAGCAGCCAAGCTCGACTAGCGGGAGAAGATACGCAGTATTTT. J is TRBJ2-3 and V is TRBV4-1; the match to TRBD2 covers 12 bases. V gave up 1 base and J gave up 5 bases; unmatched junction bases: 4. Per the germline V gene, CDR1 is MGHRA and CDR2 is YSYEKL. The CDR3 has 16 amino acids.

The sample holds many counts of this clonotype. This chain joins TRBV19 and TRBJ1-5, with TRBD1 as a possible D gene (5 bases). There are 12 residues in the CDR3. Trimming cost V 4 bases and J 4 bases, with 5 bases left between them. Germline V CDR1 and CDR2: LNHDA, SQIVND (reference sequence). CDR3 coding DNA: TGTGCCAGTAGTAGGGGGAATCAGCCCCAGCATTTT. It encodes CASSRGNQPQHF.

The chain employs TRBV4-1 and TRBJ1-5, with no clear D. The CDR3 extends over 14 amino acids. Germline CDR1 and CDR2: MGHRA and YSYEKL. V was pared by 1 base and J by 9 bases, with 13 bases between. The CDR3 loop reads CASSQASAGRPQHF. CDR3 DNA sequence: TGCGCCAGCAGCCAAGCGTCGGCAGGACGGCCCCAGCATTTT.

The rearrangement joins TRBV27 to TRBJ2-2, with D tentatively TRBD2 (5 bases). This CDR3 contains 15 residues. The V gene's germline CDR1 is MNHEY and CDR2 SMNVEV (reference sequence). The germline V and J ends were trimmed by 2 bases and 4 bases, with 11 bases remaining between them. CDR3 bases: TGTGCCAGCAGTTTAGATCCTAGCTTCACCGGGGAGCTGTTTTTT. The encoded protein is CASSLDPSFTGELFF.

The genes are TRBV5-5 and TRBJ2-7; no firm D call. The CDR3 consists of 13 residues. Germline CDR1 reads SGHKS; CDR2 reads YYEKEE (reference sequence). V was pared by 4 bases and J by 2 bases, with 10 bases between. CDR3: CASSGPVPYEQYF. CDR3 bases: TGTGCCAGCAGCGGGCCTGTCCCCTACGAGCAGTACTTC.

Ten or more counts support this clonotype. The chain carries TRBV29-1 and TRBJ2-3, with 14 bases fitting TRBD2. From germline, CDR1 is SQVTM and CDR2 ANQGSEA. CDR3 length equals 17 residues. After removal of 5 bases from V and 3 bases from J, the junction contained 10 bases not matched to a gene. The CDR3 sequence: CSVPSGLAGAGTDTQYF. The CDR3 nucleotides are TGCAGCGTTCCCTCGGGACTAGCGGGAGCGGGGACAGATACGCAGTATTTT.

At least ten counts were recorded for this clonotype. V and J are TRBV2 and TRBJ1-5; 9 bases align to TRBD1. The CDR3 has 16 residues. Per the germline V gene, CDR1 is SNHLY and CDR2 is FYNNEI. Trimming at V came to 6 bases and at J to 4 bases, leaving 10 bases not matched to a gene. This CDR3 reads CASSPTGTGQNQPQHF. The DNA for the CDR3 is TGTGCCAGCAGCCCTACCGGGACAGGGCAAAATCAGCCCCAGCATTTT.

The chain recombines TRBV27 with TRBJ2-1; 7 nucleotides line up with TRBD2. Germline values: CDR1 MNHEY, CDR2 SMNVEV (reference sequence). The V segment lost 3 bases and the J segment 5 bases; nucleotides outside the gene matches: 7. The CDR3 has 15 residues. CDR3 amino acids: CASSFTAGSNNEQFF. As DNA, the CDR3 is TGTGCCAGCAGTTTTACAGCGGGAAGCAACAATGAGCAGTTCTTC.

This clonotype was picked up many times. The CDR3 region is CASSGGTGSTDTQYF. The CDR3 DNA follows: TGTGCCAGCAGTGGAGGGACAGGGAGTACAGATACGCAGTATTTT. This chain joins TRBV6-4 and TRBJ2-3; 9 bases fit TRBD1. Germline V gene data show CDR1 as MRHNA and CDR2 as SNTAGT. This CDR3 is built from 15 residues. V lost 4 bases and J lost 3; bases outside the gene matches: 5.

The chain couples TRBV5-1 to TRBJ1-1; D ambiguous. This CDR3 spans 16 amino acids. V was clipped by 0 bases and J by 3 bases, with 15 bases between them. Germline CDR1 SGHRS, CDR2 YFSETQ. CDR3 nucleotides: TGCGCCAGCAGCTTGGGCATACGCAGAGTCGACACTGAAGCTTTCTTT. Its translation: CASSLGIRRVDTEAFF.

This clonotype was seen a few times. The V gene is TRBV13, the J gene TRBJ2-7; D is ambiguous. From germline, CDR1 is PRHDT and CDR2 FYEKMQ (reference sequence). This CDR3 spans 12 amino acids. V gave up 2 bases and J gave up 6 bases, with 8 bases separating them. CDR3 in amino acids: CASSLRRAEQYF. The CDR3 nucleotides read TGTGCCAGCAGCTTAAGAAGGGCCGAGCAGTACTTC.

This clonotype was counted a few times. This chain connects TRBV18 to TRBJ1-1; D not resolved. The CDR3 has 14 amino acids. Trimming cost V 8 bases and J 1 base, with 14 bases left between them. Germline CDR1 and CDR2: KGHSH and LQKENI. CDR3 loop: CASAQGTKNTEAFF. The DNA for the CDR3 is TGTGCCAGCGCACAAGGTACCAAGAACACTGAAGCTTTCTTT.

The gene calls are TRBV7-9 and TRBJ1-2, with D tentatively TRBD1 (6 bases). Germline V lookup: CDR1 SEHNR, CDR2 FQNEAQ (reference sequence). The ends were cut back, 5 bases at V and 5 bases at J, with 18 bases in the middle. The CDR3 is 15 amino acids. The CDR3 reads CASSPLDRSGYGYTF. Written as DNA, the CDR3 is TGTGCCAGCAGCCCACTGGACAGATCCGGATATGGCTACACCTTC.